The 32 T cell receptor beta chains listed next were all sequenced from one sample in a study of control samples from healthy donors and cancer patients. Method: immunoSEQ multiplex PCR; TCRdb's copy keeps in-frame clones and lacks some. The table shows approximately 120,000 clones, with about 90% occurring only once. Sequencing was performed on blood. The source is a young man in good health.

The chain has TRBV7-9 and TRBJ2-5; D remains ambiguous. The CDR3 is 14 amino acids. Germline V lookup: CDR1 SEHNR, CDR2 FQNEAQ (reference sequence). Trimming left V 8 bases short and J 2 bases short, with 15 bases between. DNA for the CDR3: TGTGCCAGCTTCACACCGGGCTTACAAGAGACCCAGTACTTC. Its translation: CASFTPGLQETQYF. Full variable domain (rest looked up from reference TRBV7-9 and TRBJ2-5): DTGVSQNPRHKITKRGQNVTFRCDPISEHNRLYWYRQTLGQGPEFLTYFQNEAQLEKSRLLSDRFSAERPKGSFSTLEIQRTEQGDSAMYLCASFTPGLQETQYFGPGTRLLVL.

The chain joins TRBV2 to TRBJ2-1; D ambiguous. The germline V and J ends were trimmed by 8 bases and 2 bases, with 4 bases remaining between them. In germline, CDR1 is SNHLY, CDR2 FYNNEI. The CDR3 totals 11 residues. For the CDR3, the DNA is TGTGCCAGCGGGACCTACAATGAGCAGTTCTTC. Amino acids: CASGTYNEQFF.

The chain recombines TRBV7-2 with TRBJ1-4; D might be TRBD1 (5 bases). The CDR3 is made up of 16 amino acids. Deletions cut 0 bases from V and 5 bases from J, with 13 bases between. Germline V CDR1 and CDR2: SGHTA, FQGNSA. CDR3 bases: TGTGCCAGCAGCTTAGCGTGGGGGAAGGCGAATGAAAAACTGTTTTTT. The encoded protein is CASSLAWGKANEKLFF. Full variable domain (outside the CDR3, taken from reference TRBV7-2 and TRBJ1-4): GAGVSQSPSNKVTEKGKDVELRCDPISGHTALYWYRQSLGQGLEFLIYFQGNSAPDKSGLPSDRFSAERTGGSVSTLTIQRTQQEDSAVYLCASSLAWGKANEKLFFGSGTQLSVL.

The V gene is TRBV5-5, the J gene TRBJ1-1, with a tentative D call TRBD1 (6 bases). CDR1 SGHKS and CDR2 YYEKEE come from the germline V gene (reference sequence). CDR3 size: 14 residues. V was pared by 6 bases and J by 10 bases, with 22 bases between. The chain's CDR3 is CASTLYGGAQSAFF. CDR3 coding DNA: TGTGCCAGCACCCTCTACGGGGGGGCTCAGTCAGCTTTCTTT.

The chain joins TRBV7-9 to TRBJ2-1; tentatively, D is TRBD1 or TRBD2 (5 bases each). V was trimmed by 1 base and J by 6 bases, leaving 13 bases between them. The germline V gene encodes CDR1 SEHNR and CDR2 FQNEAQ (reference sequence). CDR3 length: 15 residues. In DNA, the CDR3 is TGTGCCAGCAGCTTAGTTAGCGAGGGACCCAATGAGCAGTTCTTC. This encodes CASSLVSEGPNEQFF.

This chain uses TRBV28 with TRBJ1-1, with D maybe TRBD1 (6 bases). Per the germline V gene, CDR1 is MDHEN and CDR2 is SYDVKM. The CDR3 contains 16 residues. Trimming shortened V by 3 bases and J by 3 bases, and 17 bases separated the two germline ends. The CDR3 loop reads CASSFFRKGGDTEAFF. DNA of the CDR3: TGTGCCAGCAGTTTTTTCCGGAAGGGGGGCGACACTGAAGCTTTCTTT.

V gene TRBV9 combines with J gene TRBJ2-3; no definite D call. Germline values: CDR1 SGDLS, CDR2 YYNGEE. The CDR3 totals 19 residues. The V end lost 0 bases, the J end lost 0 bases, and 20 bases lay between the germline ends. The CDR3 protein is CASSVDSSKPPTSTDTQYF. CDR3 DNA: TGTGCCAGCAGCGTAGACTCCAGTAAACCGCCTACTAGCACAGATACGCAGTATTTT.

J is TRBJ2-3 and V is TRBV19; TRBD2 agrees at 10 bases. CDR3 size: 18 residues. Trimming took 7 bases from V and 2 from J; bases not matched to a gene: 15. CDR1 LNHDA and CDR2 SQIVND come from the germline V gene (reference sequence). The CDR3 spells CASTPGVVAGGSTDTQYF. DNA for the CDR3: TGTGCCAGTACCCCAGGCGTGGTAGCGGGAGGCTCCACAGATACGCAGTATTTT. Looking up the rest from reference TRBV19 and TRBJ2-3 gives the full variable domain: DGGITQSPKYLFRKEGQNVTLSCEQNLNHDAMYWYRQDPGQGLRLIYYSQIVNDFQKGDIAEGYSVSREKKESFPLTVTSAQKNPTAFYLCASTPGVVAGGSTDTQYFGPGTRLTVL.

The chain uses TRBV29-1 and TRBJ2-2, with D tentatively TRBD1 (6 bases). Germline CDR1 and CDR2: SQVTM and ANQGSEA. Trimming shortened V by 6 bases and J by 0 bases, and 11 bases separated the two germline ends. The CDR3 length is 14 residues. The CDR3 DNA follows: TGCAGCGTCCTCAGGACAGCGAACACCGGGGAGCTGTTTTTT. Translated, it gives CSVLRTANTGELFF.

This clone was seen only a few times. The genes are TRBV6-5 and TRBJ2-2; D is unclear. Deletions cut 5 bases from V and 1 base from J, with 8 bases between. Germline CDR1 reads MNHEY; CDR2 reads SVGAGI. CDR3 size: 14 residues. In DNA, the CDR3 is TGTGCCAGCAGTCGGACGGTGAACACCGGGGAGCTGTTTTTT. This gives the protein CASSRTVNTGELFF.

J is TRBJ1-6 and V is TRBV23-1; 7 bases are a match to TRBD1. TRBV23-1 is marked as an open reading frame, function uncertain. This CDR3 is 15 amino acids long. Germline trimming cut 6 bases from V and 8 bases from J; bases unmatched to any gene: 10. CDR3 sequence (DNA): TGCGCCAGCAGCAGACGACAGGGCAGGGATTCACCCCTCCACTTT. It codes for CASSRRQGRDSPLHF.

The chain recombines TRBV7-6 with TRBJ2-1, with TRBD1 matching 7 bases. Germline loops: CDR1 SGHVS, CDR2 FNYEAQ. The V segment lost 2 bases and the J segment 10 bases; nucleotides outside the gene matches: 5. The CDR3 contains 13 residues. The DNA of the CDR3 is TGTGCCAGCAGCTTAATCGGGACAGCAGAGCAGTTCTTC. This codes for CASSLIGTAEQFF.

This clone was seen only once. The rearrangement links TRBV18 to TRBJ2-7; 8 bases fit TRBD1. The CDR3 has 13 residues. Germline CDR1 and CDR2: KGHSH and LQKENI. Trimming cost V 3 bases and J 5 bases; bases outside gene matches: 3. CDR3 loop: CASSPQGANEQYF. CDR3 in DNA: TGTGCCAGCTCACCGCAGGGGGCCAACGAGCAGTACTTC.

This chain links TRBV28 with TRBJ1-1; no definite D call. The CDR3 loop spans 12 amino acids. V was trimmed by 3 bases and J by 5 bases, leaving 7 bases between them. Germline CDR1 MDHEN, CDR2 SYDVKM. The DNA of the CDR3 is TGTGCCAGCAGTTTTAGGGCGACTGAAGCTTTCTTT. This encodes CASSFRATEAFF.

The chain employs TRBV7-9 and TRBJ1-2; TRBD1 matches at 8 bases. Per the germline V gene, CDR1 is SEHNR and CDR2 is FQNEAQ (reference sequence). The CDR3 loop spans 14 amino acids. V lost 5 bases to trimming and J lost 6 bases; unmatched junction nucleotides: 8. DNA of the CDR3: TGTGCCAGCAGCCCACGGACAGGGCTGGATGGCTACACCTTC. Translation gives CASSPRTGLDGYTF. Full variable domain (missing parts from reference TRBV7-9 and TRBJ1-2): DTGVSQNPRHKITKRGQNVTFRCDPISEHNRLYWYRQTLGQGPEFLTYFQNEAQLEKSRLLSDRFSAERPKGSFSTLEIQRTEQGDSAMYLCASSPRTGLDGYTFGSGTRLTVV.

The V call is TRBV28, the J call TRBJ1-5, with D possibly TRBD1 on 6 matching bases. Trimming shortened V by 7 bases and J by 6 bases, and 16 bases separated the two germline ends. Germline V gives CDR1 MDHEN, CDR2 SYDVKM. This CDR3 has 14 residues. The CDR3 bases are TGTGCCAGCATCCCTCGGGGAGGGGGTCAGCCCCAGCATTTT. It translates to CASIPRGGGQPQHF.

The chain employs TRBV2 and TRBJ1-5; TRBD1 agrees at 8 bases. Germline V lookup: CDR1 SNHLY, CDR2 FYNNEI. With V trimmed by 5 bases and J by 3 bases, 6 bases remained unmatched. This CDR3 is built from 15 residues. This chain's CDR3 is CASSLTGADNQPQHF. DNA for the CDR3: TGTGCCAGCAGTTTGACAGGGGCGGACAATCAGCCCCAGCATTTT.

A few counts support this clone. J is TRBJ2-4 and V is TRBV6-4; 9 bases align to TRBD2. Germline values: CDR1 MRHNA, CDR2 SNTAGT. Losses at the gene ends were 3 bases for V and 5 bases for J; bases not matched to a gene: 5. The CDR3 runs 15 residues. DNA for the CDR3: TGTGCCAGCAGTGAGAGGGCGGGAGGGCAAAACATTCAGTACTTC. Its protein is CASSERAGGQNIQYF.

As concerns this clone: One junction end disagrees with the germline gene, perhaps due to a read error. The V and J genes are TRBV6-2 or TRBV6-3 and TRBJ2-7, with a possible D match to TRBD2 (6 bases). This CDR3 has 15 amino acids. Germline V lookup: CDR1 MNHEY, CDR2 SVGEGT. The CDR3 spells CACSSTGTGSYEQYF. The CDR3 DNA reads as TGTGCCTGCAGTTCCACCGGGACTGGGTCCTACGAGCAGTACTTC.

Concerning this clone itself: Germline is not matched at one junction end, which may reflect a read error. The gene calls are TRBV28 and TRBJ2-3, with D perhaps matching TRBD1 (5 bases). Germline CDR1 MDHEN, CDR2 SYDVKM. This CDR3 contains 13 residues. This CDR3 is CASRASGTDTQYF. The CDR3 coding sequence is TGTGCGAGCAGGGCTTCCGGCACAGATACGCAGTATTTT.

The chain links TRBV6-4 to TRBJ1-6, with D hard to call. The CDR3 has 15 residues. Germline lookup yields CDR1 MRHNA and CDR2 SNTAGT. Trimming removed 4 bases from V and 4 bases from J, with 11 bases in between. The CDR3 region has the DNA TGTGCCAGCAGTGCTAGCCAGGCTTATAATTCACCCCTCCACTTT. This encodes CASSASQAYNSPLHF.

CDR3 nucleotide sequence: TGTGCCAGCAGCCAGAGGGACAGGAGTTTCTATGGCTACACCTTC. Its translation is CASSQRDRSFYGYTF. The chain carries TRBV14 and TRBJ1-2; 8 bases match TRBD1. Trimming cost V 3 bases and J 4 bases; bases outside gene matches: 7. Germline lookup yields CDR1 SGHDN and CDR2 FVKESK. The length of the CDR3 is 15 residues.

V usage is TRBV28 and J usage is TRBJ1-4; D possibly corresponds to TRBD1 (5 bases). There are 17 residues in the CDR3. Germline assignment: CDR1 MDHEN and CDR2 SYDVKM. V lost 1 base and J lost 2, with 14 bases in between. In DNA form, the CDR3 reads TGTGCCAGCAGTTTATCAGGGATTACCATGACTAATGAAAAACTGTTTTTT. Its protein is CASSLSGITMTNEKLFF.

J is TRBJ1-1 and V is TRBV18, with a tentative D call TRBD1 (6 bases). Per germline, CDR1 KGHSH and CDR2 LQKENI. The ends were cut back, 4 bases at V and 8 bases at J, with 14 bases in the middle. The CDR3 runs to 13 residues. CDR3 coding DNA: TGTGCCAGCTCACAACAGGGTACGGCCGAAGCTTTCTTT. This translates into CASSQQGTAEAFF. The whole variable domain, remainder taken from reference TRBV18 and TRBJ1-1, is NAGVMQNPRHLVRRRGQEARLRCSPMKGHSHVYWYRQLPEEGLKFMVYLQKENIIDESGMPKERFSAEFPKEGPSILRIQQVVRGDSAAYFCASSQQGTAEAFFGQGTRLTVV.

The chain has TRBV5-1 and TRBJ2-1; the D gene is possibly TRBD1 (5 bases). The V end lost 3 bases, the J end lost 7 bases, and 11 bases lay between the germline ends. Germline V lookup: CDR1 SGHRS, CDR2 YFSETQ. This CDR3 comprises 13 residues. CDR3 DNA sequence: TGCGCCAGCAGCTGGCAGGGTGGGAATGAGCAGTTCTTC. This codes for CASSWQGGNEQFF.

This chain links TRBV2 with TRBJ2-5; D not certain. Germline CDR1 SNHLY, CDR2 FYNNEI. Trimming shortened V by 4 bases and J by 5 bases, and 14 bases separated the two germline ends. The CDR3 extends over 14 amino acids. CDR3: CASSGRQYLETQYF. The CDR3 bases are TGTGCCAGCAGTGGGCGCCAGTACTTGGAGACCCAGTACTTC.

The chain combines TRBV30 with TRBJ1-6; D gene uncertain. CDR1 GTSNPN and CDR2 SVGIG come from the germline V gene (reference sequence). This CDR3 spans 10 amino acids. Trimming left V 3 bases short and J 14 bases short, with 8 bases between. The CDR3 nucleotides read TGTGCCTGGAGCGGCACAACCCTCCACTTT. It encodes CAWSGTTLHF.

The CDR3 spells CASSLDSQETQYF. The CDR3 region has the DNA TGCGCCAGCAGCTTGGATAGCCAAGAGACCCAGTACTTC. V is TRBV5-1 and J is TRBJ2-5; D remains ambiguous. The CDR3 loop spans 13 amino acids. Germline V gene sequence: CDR1 SGHRS, CDR2 YFSETQ. V lost 0 bases, J lost 1 base, and 4 bases lay in between.

The J gene is TRBJ2-1, the V gene TRBV3-1 (or the pseudogene TRBV3-2), with D perhaps TRBD2 (6 bases). The germline CDR1 and CDR2 sequences are LGHDT and YNNKEL (reference sequence). V lost 1 base and J 6 bases, leaving 16 bases between the germline ends. The CDR3 covers 16 residues. CDR3 in DNA: TGTGCCAGCAGCCAAGTAGTGGGGACTTATGGCAATGAGCAGTTCTTC. As protein: CASSQVVGTYGNEQFF.

The chain is built from TRBV19 and TRBJ2-3; 7 positions match TRBD2. This CDR3 is 14 amino acids long. Germline V CDR1 and CDR2: LNHDA, SQIVND (reference sequence). After removal of 3 bases from V and 4 bases from J, the junction contained 4 bases not matched to a gene. The CDR3 protein is CASSMDGLADTQYF. The CDR3 region has the DNA TGTGCCAGTAGTATGGACGGACTAGCAGATACGCAGTATTTT.

The J gene is TRBJ2-3, the V gene TRBV6-2 or TRBV6-3, with D possibly matching TRBD2 (5 bases). Trimming shortened V by 2 bases and J by 1 base, and 13 bases separated the two germline ends. The CDR3 spans 16 residues. CDR1 MNHEY and CDR2 SVGEGT come from the germline V gene. The CDR3 nucleotides read TGTGCCAGCAGTTACAGGGCGGGCCCAGGCACAGATACGCAGTATTTT. The encoded protein is CASSYRAGPGTDTQYF.

V gene TRBV9 combines with J gene TRBJ2-7, with 12 bases lining up with TRBD2. The CDR3 is 19 residues long. In germline, CDR1 is SGDLS, CDR2 YYNGEE. J was trimmed by 0 bases and V by 0 bases; bases with no gene match: 10. This CDR3 is CASSVEAPSGRVSSYEQYF. Written as DNA, the CDR3 is TGTGCCAGCAGCGTAGAAGCCCCTAGCGGGAGGGTGAGCTCCTACGAGCAGTACTTC.